This TCR beta chain was identified in a study of T cell clonality in common variable immunodeficiency. Notes on the study in general: CVID subjects showed higher TCRbeta clonality than healthy controls. Patient heterogeneity in the CVID cohort limited correlations between repertoire features and clinical complications.

Assay used: immunoSEQ multiplex PCR; TCRdb lists only in-frame clones, some missing. The data show tens of thousands of clones, with none appearing a single time. Ten or more counts support this clone. Its specificity is not known. The sequence runs out 3 residues before the end of the CDR3; the remainder is reconstructed from the germline J gene. Distinct nucleotide sequences in the sample also encode this CDR3. Germline V gene lookup returns CDR1 LNHDA and CDR2 SQIVND (reference sequence). Germline trimming cut 6 bases from V and 7 bases from J; bases unmatched to any gene: 6. This CDR3 is built from 14 residues.

This chain joins TRBV19 and TRBJ2-1; 10 nucleotides align to TRBD2. This TCR was sampled from a person between 18 and 75 years old in good health. Sequencing was performed on peripheral blood mononuclear cells. The DNA read from the CDR3 is TGTGCCAGTAGCGGTCTAGCGGGAGTTAATGAG. Translation: CASSGLAGVNE. The entire CDR3 sequence reads CASSGLAGVNEQFF.